Following are 21 T cell receptor beta chains from one sample sequenced in a study of T cell repertoires in cytomegalovirus infection (dated by TCRdb to the late 2010s). The sequencer was an Illumina HiSeq 1500. TCRdb ran its own pipeline on the public reads, namely fastp trimming at Q25 and MiXCR clone calling, and kept in-frame beta chains. Each entry merges the rows of one CDR3 protein and shows their most common DNA and genes. The sample records roughly 230,000 distinct CDR3 sequences, under 8.5% of which are singletons. The ten largest clones capture 6.5% of the sample. The sequenced sample was PBMCs. The receptors come from a human donor in good health (CMV status not recorded). Some clones in this sample may be carry-over from other donors' samples.

This clonotype was detected ten times or more. This chain joins TRBV7-2 and TRBJ1-1; no clear D gene. V was clipped by 2 bases and J by 4 bases, with 8 bases between them. The CDR3 runs to 13 residues. From germline, CDR1 is SGHTA and CDR2 FQGNSA. CDR3 in amino acids: CASSLRVGTEAFF. The CDR3 DNA is TGTGCCAGCAGCTTAAGGGTTGGCACTGAAGCTTTCTTT.

The sample holds many counts of this clonotype. The chain couples TRBV20-1 to TRBJ2-1; D perhaps matches TRBD1 (6 bases). The CDR3 runs to 12 residues. V was pared by 6 bases and J by 8 bases, with 14 bases between. CDR1 DFQATT and CDR2 SNEGSKA come from the germline V gene (reference sequence). The CDR3 nucleotides read TGCAGTGCCCGGACAGAGGACGATGAGCAGTTCTTC. Its translation is CSARTEDDEQFF.

This clonotype was observed many times. The V and J genes are TRBV6-2 or TRBV6-3 and TRBJ2-3, with D maybe TRBD2 (7 bases). Trimming removed 4 bases from V and 6 bases from J, with 14 bases in between. This CDR3 has 14 residues. Germline loops: CDR1 MNHEY, CDR2 SVGEGT. The chain's CDR3 is CASSSRGARDTQYF. The CDR3 bases are TGTGCCAGCAGTTCCCGGGGGGCCAGGGATACGCAGTATTTT.

This clonotype has just one count. This chain uses TRBV19 with TRBJ2-3; D is perhaps TRBD2 (6 bases). The CDR3 is 15 residues long. Trimming pared 5 bases from V and 8 bases from J, leaving 20 bases between. Germline V gives CDR1 LNHDA, CDR2 SQIVND (reference sequence). In DNA, the CDR3 is TGTGCCAGTAGTGACCTTGGAGGTGCGGAGGGTACGCAGTATTTT. Its protein product is CASSDLGGAEGTQYF.

This clonotype was detected ten times or more. The chain joins TRBV10-2 to TRBJ1-1; D perhaps matches TRBD1 (5 bases). Trimming took 3 bases from V and 2 from J, leaving 7 bases between them. Germline V gene sequence: CDR1 WSHSY, CDR2 SAAADI. The CDR3 length is 13 residues. In DNA, the CDR3 is TGCGCCAGCAGTGACAGGGAAAACACTGAAGCTTTCTTT. Translated: CASSDRENTEAFF.

This clonotype was counted many times. The chain couples TRBV6-1 to TRBJ2-2; 8 bases agree with TRBD1. Germline CDR1 MNHNS, CDR2 SASEGT. The CDR3 sequence is 15 residues long. V dropped 8 bases and J dropped 7; count of bases not matched to a gene: 12. Written as DNA, the CDR3 is TGTGCCAGCGGATCCCGACAGGGGCGATTCGGGGAGCTGTTTTTT. It is translated as CASGSRQGRFGELFF.

The chain is built from TRBV4-1 and TRBJ2-3; a weak D match, TRBD2 (6 bases). CDR1 and CDR2 (germline): MGHRA, YSYEKL. The CDR3 consists of 15 residues. Deletions cut 9 bases from V and 0 bases from J, with 16 bases between. CDR3 region: CASSRRGPSTDTQYF. CDR3 nucleotides: TGCGCCAGTAGCAGGCGGGGTCCTAGCACAGATACGCAGTATTTT.

A few counts support this clonotype. The rearrangement uses TRBV7-2 and TRBJ1-2, with D perhaps TRBD1 (5 bases). The CDR3 spans 14 residues. Between the trimmed V and J ends, which lost 5 bases and 4 bases, there was a span of 14 bases. Germline loops: CDR1 SGHTA, CDR2 FQGNSA. The CDR3 DNA reads as TGTGCCAGCAGCCTAGGGGACCACGGCTATGGCTACACCTTC. Its protein product is CASSLGDHGYGYTF. The variable domain in full, completed from reference TRBV7-2 and TRBJ1-2, reads GAGVSQSPSNKVTEKGKDVELRCDPISGHTALYWYRQSLGQGLEFLIYFQGNSAPDKSGLPSDRFSAERTGGSVSTLTIQRTQQEDSAVYLCASSLGDHGYGYTFGSGTRLTVV.

This clonotype was recorded at least ten times. The gene calls are TRBV19 and TRBJ2-7; 8 nucleotides match TRBD1. The CDR3 is 14 amino acids. The germline CDR1 and CDR2 sequences are LNHDA and SQIVND (reference sequence). V lost 4 bases and J lost 3; bases outside the gene matches: 5. CDR3: CASSTDRANYEQYF. In DNA, the CDR3 is TGTGCCAGTAGTACGGACAGGGCCAACTACGAGCAGTACTTC.

This clonotype was seen many times. This chain uses TRBV4-1 with TRBJ1-1, with D unclear. Germline CDR1 and CDR2: MGHRA and YSYEKL. The CDR3 contains 14 residues. Deletions cut 3 bases from V and 1 base from J, with 9 bases between. The CDR3 region is CASSQHLGNTEAFF. The DNA of the CDR3 is TGCGCCAGCAGCCAGCACTTGGGGAACACTGAAGCTTTCTTT.

This clonotype was counted between two and nine times. The chain joins TRBV24-1 to TRBJ1-3; no clear D gene. Germline V gene sequence: CDR1 KGHDR, CDR2 SFDVKD. The CDR3 length is 13 residues. Trimming left V 6 bases short and J 1 base short, with 6 bases between. CDR3 DNA sequence: TGTGCCACCAGTCATCCGTCTGGAAACACCATATATTTT. Residues: CATSHPSGNTIYF.

This clonotype was seen ten or more times. This rearrangement joins TRBV2 to TRBJ1-2; D gene unclear. In germline, CDR1 is SNHLY, CDR2 FYNNEI. The germline V and J ends were trimmed by 0 bases and 8 bases, with 16 bases remaining between them. The CDR3 contains 15 residues. The CDR3 protein is CASSEALTGGGGYTF. The CDR3 DNA sequence: TGTGCCAGCAGTGAAGCGCTGACGGGCGGAGGGGGCTACACCTTC.

This clonotype occurred many times. This rearrangement joins TRBV7-2 to TRBJ2-2; 9 bases align to TRBD1. The CDR3 is 16 amino acids. V shed 0 bases and J 4 bases; nucleotides not matched to a gene: 3. Germline CDR1 SGHTA, CDR2 FQGNSA. The CDR3, as DNA: TGTGCCAGCAGCTTAGCCGGGACAGGGATCACCGGGGAGCTGTTTTTT. Translating gives CASSLAGTGITGELFF. The full variable domain, with the rest looked up from reference TRBV7-2 and TRBJ2-2, is GAGVSQSPSNKVTEKGKDVELRCDPISGHTALYWYRQSLGQGLEFLIYFQGNSAPDKSGLPSDRFSAERTGGSVSTLTIQRTQQEDSAVYLCASSLAGTGITGELFFGEGSRLTVL.

This clonotype was found many times. The J gene is TRBJ2-1, the V gene TRBV5-5; 9 bases align to TRBD2. Germline CDR1 reads SGHKS; CDR2 reads YYEKEE (reference sequence). This CDR3 region has 16 residues. V lost 2 bases, J lost 8 bases, and 11 bases stayed unmatched. This CDR3 is CASSFGAGGPFDEQFF. The CDR3 DNA reads as TGTGCCAGCAGCTTTGGTGCGGGGGGGCCTTTTGATGAGCAGTTCTTC.

This clonotype showed up many times. The chain links TRBV6-6 to TRBJ1-6; a possible D gene is TRBD1 (6 bases). Deletions cut 2 bases from V and 7 bases from J, with 12 bases between. The CDR3 has 15 residues. The germline CDR1 and CDR2 sequences are MNHNY and SVGAGI (reference sequence). This chain's CDR3 is CASSYDRGLNSPLHF. The CDR3 DNA sequence: TGTGCCAGCAGTTACGATCGGGGGCTAAATTCACCCCTCCACTTT.

This clonotype was found many times. The V gene is TRBV28, the J gene TRBJ1-5, with D hard to call. CDR1 and CDR2 from the germline V gene are MDHEN and SYDVKM. The V end lost 3 bases, the J end lost 2 bases, and 11 bases lay between the germline ends. CDR3 length: 15 amino acids. The CDR3 nucleotides are TGTGCCAGCAGTTTCGGATCGGCCGGCAATCAGCCCCAGCATTTT. Translating gives CASSFGSAGNQPQHF.

This clonotype was picked up many times. The chain has TRBV20-1 and TRBJ2-7; D remains ambiguous. The V end was cut by 3 bases, the J end by 3 bases, with 24 bases between. This CDR3 has 17 amino acids. Germline CDR1 and CDR2: DFQATT and SNEGSKA (reference sequence). CDR3 sequence (DNA): TGCAGTGCTAGGGCCCCTTGGACCCCAGCGCCTCTCTACGAGCAGTACTTC. This sequence encodes CSARAPWTPAPLYEQYF.

There are many counts of this clonotype. This chain connects TRBV2 to TRBJ1-6, with D tentatively TRBD1 (5 bases). The ends were cut back, 2 bases at V and 8 bases at J, with 19 bases in the middle. Germline V gene data show CDR1 as SNHLY and CDR2 as FYNNEI. CDR3 length: 17 amino acids. In nucleotides, the CDR3 is TGTGCCAGCAGTGAATTAGGAAGGGGCCAGTCCTATTCACCCCTCCACTTT. It is translated as CASSELGRGQSYSPLHF. Based on the CDR3 plus reference TRBV2 and TRBJ1-6, the full variable domain is EPEVTQTPSHQVTQMGQEVILRCVPISNHLYFYWYRQILGQKVEFLVSFYNNEISEKSEIFDDQFSVERPDGSNFTLKIRSTKLEDSAMYFCASSELGRGQSYSPLHFGNGTRLTVT.

At least ten counts were recorded for this clonotype. The chain combines TRBV12-3 or TRBV12-4 with TRBJ2-5, with D possibly TRBD1 on 6 matching bases. V was pared by 7 bases and J by 2 bases, with 17 bases between. The CDR3 consists of 15 residues. DNA of the CDR3: TGTGCCAGCACCCTTGGACAGCCTCCTCAAGAGACCCAGTACTTC. As protein: CASTLGQPPQETQYF.

The table lists this clonotype with many counts. This rearrangement joins TRBV20-1 to TRBJ2-5, with D perhaps matching TRBD2 (6 bases). The V gene lost 0 bases and the J gene lost 4 bases, with 9 bases spanning the gap. Looked up from germline, CDR1 is DFQATT and CDR2 is SNEGSKA (reference sequence). This CDR3 region has 13 residues. CDR3 residues: CSARDNGRETQYF. The CDR3 nucleotides read TGCAGTGCTAGAGATAACGGGAGAGAGACCCAGTACTTC.

This clonotype has a count of ten or more. The chain recombines TRBV7-2 with TRBJ2-7; perhaps TRBD2 as D (6 bases). The CDR3 runs 14 residues. CDR1 and CDR2 (germline): SGHTA, FQGNSA. V was shortened by 4 bases and J by 2 bases, with 12 bases between the two germline ends. In DNA form, the CDR3 reads TGTGCCAGCAGCTACCGGACTACAACCTACGAGCAGTACTTC. Its translation: CASSYRTTTYEQYF. Drawing the rest from reference TRBV7-2 and TRBJ2-7, the complete variable domain is GAGVSQSPSNKVTEKGKDVELRCDPISGHTALYWYRQSLGQGLEFLIYFQGNSAPDKSGLPSDRFSAERTGGSVSTLTIQRTQQEDSAVYLCASSYRTTTYEQYFGPGTRLTVT.